This TCR beta chain was identified during a study of T cell responses to AZD1222 COVID-19 vaccine. The study, taken as a whole, reports: Clonal diversity was possibly underestimated, and the donors were mostly white British, with more females.

TCRdb keeps only in-frame clones here, not all; method: immunoSEQ multiplex PCR. The sample has more than 80,000 clones, 88% seen once. Note on this clone: Its antigen is not identified.

The material sequenced was peripheral blood, taken on day 0 of AZD1222 vaccination. The receptor's source is an adult in good health.

CDR3 in amino acids: CASSLGTGSQPQHF. As DNA, the CDR3 is TGTGCCAGCAGCTTAGGGACAGGGAGTCAGCCCCAGCATTTT. This rearrangement joins TRBV11-2 to TRBJ1-5; TRBD1 matches 8 bases. The germline CDR1 and CDR2 sequences are SGHAT and FQNNGV. V was clipped by 1 base and J by 6 bases; unmatched bases: 2. The CDR3 spans 14 residues.